This entry concerns a single T cell receptor (beta chain). Germline CDR1 MDHEN, CDR2 SYDVKM. V was shortened by 4 bases and J by 6 bases, with 7 bases between the two germline ends. The CDR3 is made up of 12 amino acids. These data originate in a study of follicular helper T cells after annual influenza vaccination. TCRdb's table, derived via immunoSEQ multiplex PCR, lists solely in-frame clones and lacks some. This sample carries some 8,200 clones, 82% of them seen once, and the ten largest clones take around 0.99%. Time point given: 2014-2015 season, pre-vaccination. Subjects lived in the community and lacked influenza vaccine within the prior 6 months. Excluded were substance abuse, HIV/AIDS, active cancer, immunomodulatory drugs and active illness. Each time point used about 35 to 110 mL of blood.

The chain uses TRBV28 and TRBJ1-5; no definite D call. This TCR came from an adult who received the influenza vaccine. The sequencing used CXCR5+ CD38- circulating T follicular helper cells from blood, collected on the day of influenza vaccination. Subset defined: circulating Tfh, non-naive CD4+CXCR5+PD-1+ (ICOS+CD38+ or ICOS-CD38-). CDR3 region: CASSSFVQPQHF. The DNA of the CDR3 is TGTGCCAGCAGTTCGTTCGTTCAGCCCCAGCATTTT.